Presented here are 26 T cell receptor beta chains from one specimen sequenced in a study of T-cell reconstitution after alpha-beta-depleted transplantation in children. Unique molecular identifiers were used to barcode this TCRbeta library. TCRdb analysed the PCR reads with MiXCR anew, one entry per CDR3 protein. There are about 640,000 distinct CDR3 sequences in the sample; approximately 15% occur only once, and 0.85% to 1.3% lies in the top ten. Material: PBMCs from the stem cell graft donor, obtained from the stem cell graft. The receptor set was obtained from a human donor who donated a stem cell graft to a child with acute myeloid leukemia.

This clonotype was seen more than once but under ten times. This chain joins TRBV12-3 or TRBV12-4 and TRBJ1-2, with TRBD1 matching 8 bases. The V and J ends lost 3 bases and 4 bases, in that order; junction bases with no gene match: 4. The CDR3 runs 14 residues. The CDR3 spells CASSLRTGTYGYTF. The CDR3 DNA follows: TGTGCCAGCAGTTTGAGGACAGGGACCTATGGCTACACCTTC.

This clonotype was counted ten times or more. V is TRBV5-1 and J is TRBJ2-3; tentatively, D is TRBD2 (5 bases). Germline loops: CDR1 SGHRS, CDR2 YFSETQ. The CDR3 has 16 amino acids. V lost 0 bases and J lost 0, with 11 bases in between. CDR3 in amino acids: CASSLGGGPSTDTQYF. DNA for the CDR3: TGCGCCAGCAGCTTGGGCGGCGGGCCTAGCACAGATACGCAGTATTTT. Together with reference TRBV5-1 and TRBJ2-3, the CDR3 gives the full variable domain: KAGVTQTPRYLIKTRGQQVTLSCSPISGHRSVSWYQQTPGQGLQFLFEYFSETQRNKGNFPGRFSGRQFSNSRSEMNVSTLELGDSALYLCASSLGGGPSTDTQYFGPGTRLTVL.

At least ten counts were recorded for this clonotype. This CDR3 is CSAGREYEQYF. The CDR3 nucleotides are TGCAGCGCCGGCAGGGAATACGAGCAGTACTTC. The chain joins TRBV29-1 to TRBJ2-7, with a tentative D call TRBD1 (5 bases). The V and J ends lost 7 bases and 4 bases respectively, with 11 bases between them. There are 11 residues in the CDR3. Germline CDR1 and CDR2: SQVTM and ANQGSEA.

This clonotype was seen a handful of times. The CDR3 spells CASSYRPGTEAFF. CDR3 sequence (DNA): TGTGCCAGCAGCTACCGGCCGGGCACTGAAGCTTTCTTT. The chain recombines TRBV7-3 with TRBJ1-1; D gene ambiguous. The CDR3 has 13 residues. Germline values: CDR1 SGHTA, CDR2 FQGTGA. Deletions cut 4 bases from V and 4 bases from J, with 10 bases between.

This clonotype was picked up a small number of times. The chain has TRBV12-3 or TRBV12-4 and TRBJ1-2; 12 nucleotides match TRBD1. After removal of 6 bases from V and 3 bases from J, the junction contained 17 bases not matched to a gene. The CDR3 is made up of 19 amino acids. Here the CDR3 DNA reads TGTGCCAGCAGCAGGGTTAGACGAGGGACAGGGGGCGCCTACTATGGCTACACCTTC. It translates to CASSRVRRGTGGAYYGYTF.

This clonotype came up a few times. The chain joins TRBV7-3 to TRBJ2-3, with TRBD2 identical over 8 bases. The V and J ends lost 4 bases and 2 bases, in that order; junction bases with no gene match: 8. Germline V CDR1 and CDR2: SGHTA, FQGTGA. The CDR3 length is 16 residues. The CDR3 coding sequence is TGTGCCAGCAGCTCCCGGGGGGGCAAGGTCACAGATACGCAGTATTTT. It is translated as CASSSRGGKVTDTQYF.

This clonotype was seen at least ten times. The rearrangement uses TRBV4-3 and TRBJ1-5, with 7 bases matching TRBD1. Trimming at V came to 0 bases and at J to 2 bases, leaving 7 bases not matched to a gene. The CDR3 is 17 residues long. Germline V gives CDR1 LGHNA, CDR2 YSLEER. For the CDR3, the DNA is TGCGCCAGCAGCCAAGAGCTAACAGGGGATGGCAATCAGCCCCAGCATTTT. It translates to CASSQELTGDGNQPQHF.

The chain employs TRBV5-1 and TRBJ2-2; D is possibly TRBD1 or TRBD2 (5 bases each). Trimming removed 4 bases from V and 7 bases from J, with 14 bases in between. The CDR3 has 14 amino acids. Germline values: CDR1 SGHRS, CDR2 YFSETQ. This CDR3 reads CASSPLGGSGELFF. CDR3 in DNA: TGCGCCAGCAGCCCCCTTGGGGGTAGCGGGGAGCTGTTTTTT. Full variable domain (missing parts from reference TRBV5-1 and TRBJ2-2): KAGVTQTPRYLIKTRGQQVTLSCSPISGHRSVSWYQQTPGQGLQFLFEYFSETQRNKGNFPGRFSGRQFSNSRSEMNVSTLELGDSALYLCASSPLGGSGELFFGEGSRLTVL.

This clonotype was detected a few times. The rearrangement links TRBV12-3 or TRBV12-4 to TRBJ2-4; 7 nucleotides agree with TRBD2. CDR3 length: 16 residues. J lost 2 bases, V lost 3 bases, and 7 bases had no gene match. Written as DNA, the CDR3 is TGTGCCAGCAGTTTGAGGCTAGCGGAACCCAAAAACATTCAGTACTTC. Translating gives CASSLRLAEPKNIQYF.

The chain joins TRBV20-1 to TRBJ1-5; D possibly corresponds to TRBD1 (5 bases). The CDR3 spans 15 residues. V dropped 3 bases and J dropped 1 base, with 13 bases sitting between them. Germline V gene lookup returns CDR1 DFQATT and CDR2 SNEGSKA (reference sequence). In nucleotides, the CDR3 is TGCAGTGCTAGCCCGGGGCCGGTGAGCAATCAGCCCCAGCATTTT. Its protein product is CSASPGPVSNQPQHF.

In DNA, the CDR3 is TGTGCCAGCAGCCGAGGACAGGCGGTTCGGGATACGCAGTATTTT. Residues: CASSRGQAVRDTQYF. This chain links TRBV7-9 with TRBJ2-3; 7 bases map to TRBD1. The CDR3 contains 15 residues. The germline V gene encodes CDR1 SEHNR and CDR2 FQNEAQ (reference sequence). After removal of 5 bases from V and 6 bases from J, the junction contained 11 bases not matched to a gene. Looking up the rest from reference TRBV7-9 and TRBJ2-3 gives the full variable domain: DTGVSQNPRHKITKRGQNVTFRCDPISEHNRLYWYRQTLGQGPEFLTYFQNEAQLEKSRLLSDRFSAERPKGSFSTLEIQRTEQGDSAMYLCASSRGQAVRDTQYFGPGTRLTVL.

At least ten counts were recorded for this clonotype. The CDR3 region has the DNA TGCAGTGCTAGAGGGGCCATTGGGGGTGTGGGTAAGCCCCAGCATTTT. It yields the protein CSARGAIGGVGKPQHF. This sequence joins TRBV20-1 and TRBJ1-5; D possibly corresponds to TRBD1 (5 bases). This CDR3 comprises 16 residues. V lost 1 base and J 8 bases, leaving 21 bases between the germline ends. Germline lookup yields CDR1 DFQATT and CDR2 SNEGSKA (reference sequence).

This clonotype has more than one count but fewer than ten. The chain carries TRBV4-1 and TRBJ2-5; 9 bases are shared with TRBD2. The V segment lost 1 base and the J segment 0 bases; nucleotides outside the gene matches: 6. Germline-derived CDR1 and CDR2 are MGHRA and YSYEKL. This CDR3 is built from 17 residues. CDR3 protein: CASSQGGLAGYQETQYF. The CDR3 nucleotides read TGCGCCAGCAGCCAAGGGGGGCTAGCGGGATACCAAGAGACCCAGTACTTC.

Many counts were recorded for this clonotype. The J gene is TRBJ2-3, the V gene TRBV29-1; TRBD1 or TRBD2 may be the D gene (6 bases each). The CDR3 runs 19 residues. CDR1 and CDR2 (germline): SQVTM, ANQGSEA. Between the trimmed V and J ends, which lost 3 bases and 5 bases, there was a span of 30 bases. Written as DNA, the CDR3 is TGCAGCGTTGATGGGTTACAAACAGGGCGGGACTCGGTGGGAGATACGCAGTATTTT. It is translated as CSVDGLQTGRDSVGDTQYF.

The rearrangement joins TRBV7-2 to TRBJ1-4; D possibly corresponds to TRBD1 (5 bases). Trimming removed 3 bases from V and 8 bases from J, with 13 bases in between. Germline values: CDR1 SGHTA, CDR2 FQGNSA. This CDR3 region has 14 residues. DNA of the CDR3: TGTGCCAGCAGCTTTGGGCAGCGGGGCGAAAAACTGTTTTTT. Translation: CASSFGQRGEKLFF.

The chain uses TRBV12-3 or TRBV12-4 and TRBJ2-1; 7 bases map to TRBD2. The CDR3 covers 12 residues. The V and J ends lost 3 bases and 9 bases, in that order; junction bases with no gene match: 2. The CDR3 here is CASSLGGVEQFF. In nucleotides, the CDR3 is TGTGCCAGCAGTTTGGGAGGGGTTGAGCAGTTCTTC.

This clonotype turned up a few times. The genes are TRBV9 and TRBJ2-1; D remains ambiguous. Germline lookup yields CDR1 SGDLS and CDR2 YYNGEE. This CDR3 is 15 amino acids long. Trimming stripped 0 bases from V and 0 bases from J, with 7 bases between. As DNA, the CDR3 is TGTGCCAGCAGCGTAGAGTATAGCTCCTACAATGAGCAGTTCTTC. It specifies CASSVEYSSYNEQFF.

This clonotype was observed a few times. V gene TRBV6-1 combines with J gene TRBJ1-6; D possibly corresponds to TRBD1 (6 bases). CDR1 and CDR2 (germline): MNHNS, SASEGT. The CDR3 sequence is 16 residues long. With 6 bases removed from V and 0 bases from J, the gap between germline ends came to 12 bases. The CDR3 sequence is CASRRDTFSYNSPLHF. CDR3 coding DNA: TGTGCCAGCAGGCGGGACACCTTCTCCTATAATTCACCCCTCCACTTT.

Written as DNA, the CDR3 is TGTGCCAGCAACTTGGTGACGCTCGACGAGCAGTACTTC. Protein: CASNLVTLDEQYF. V usage is TRBV7-9 and J usage is TRBJ2-7; D is ambiguous. The CDR3 is 13 residues long. V lost 7 bases, J lost 5 bases, and 15 bases lay in between. Germline assignment: CDR1 SEHNR and CDR2 FQNEAQ (reference sequence).

At least ten counts were recorded for this clonotype. The chain uses TRBV20-1 and TRBJ1-5; 9 bases align to TRBD1. V was clipped by 6 bases and J by 15 bases; unmatched bases: 18. CDR1 is DFQATT, CDR2 SNEGSKA, per germline (reference sequence). The CDR3 spans 14 residues. The CDR3 loop reads CSATPGQGTMRPHF. CDR3 nucleotides: TGCAGTGCGACGCCGGGACAGGGAACGATGCGGCCGCATTTT.

The genes are TRBV27 and TRBJ2-2; no clear D gene. The CDR3 runs 14 residues. Deletions cut 5 bases from V and 1 base from J, with 8 bases between. CDR1 is MNHEY and CDR2 is SMNVEV in the germline V gene (reference sequence). The CDR3 bases are TGTGCCAGCAGTACCAGAATGAACACCGGGGAGCTGTTTTTT. It specifies CASSTRMNTGELFF.

Ten or more counts support this clonotype. The rearrangement uses TRBV6-1 and TRBJ1-3; D might be TRBD1 (5 bases). Trimming cost V 6 bases and J 1 base, with 16 bases left between them. Per the germline V gene, CDR1 is MNHNS and CDR2 is SASEGT. This CDR3 contains 16 residues. The CDR3 region is CASSPGPIPSGNTIYF. The CDR3 DNA is TGTGCCAGCAGCCCGGGACCCATTCCTTCTGGAAACACCATATATTTT.

The table lists this clonotype with many counts. This sequence joins TRBV20-1 and TRBJ2-7, with D tentatively TRBD2 (6 bases). Looked up from germline, CDR1 is DFQATT and CDR2 is SNEGSKA (reference sequence). With 1 base removed from V and 6 bases from J, the gap between germline ends came to 16 bases. This CDR3 comprises 14 residues. In DNA form, the CDR3 reads TGCAGTGCTAGAGCTGGGACGGTGGGGGGCGAGCAGTACGTC. The encoded protein is CSARAGTVGGEQYV.

Only a few counts were recorded for this clonotype. This chain uses TRBV12-3 or TRBV12-4 with TRBJ2-4; 9 bases are shared with TRBD1. The trim removed 6 bases at V and 9 bases at J, leaving 6 bases unmatched. CDR3 length: 13 residues. CDR3 sequence (DNA): TGTGCCAGCAGCCCGACAGGGGGAGGCATTCAGTACTTC. Translated: CASSPTGGGIQYF.

The chain links TRBV4-3 to TRBJ2-3; D gene ambiguous. From germline, CDR1 is LGHNA and CDR2 YSLEER. Trimming left V 5 bases short and J 2 bases short, with 8 bases between. The CDR3 length is 13 residues. CDR3 nucleotides: TGCGCCAGCAGCGGCGCGGTCACAGATACGCAGTATTTT. Residues: CASSGAVTDTQYF.

This clonotype has a handful of counts. The chain employs TRBV11-2 and TRBJ1-2; D uncertain. The CDR3 totals 14 residues. CDR1 and CDR2 (germline): SGHAT, FQNNGV. Trimming pared 2 bases from V and 4 bases from J, leaving 11 bases between. The CDR3 loop reads CASSLFVTTYGYTF. For the CDR3, the DNA is TGTGCCAGCAGCTTATTCGTCACGACCTATGGCTACACCTTC.